Presented here are 11 T cell receptor beta chains from one specimen sequenced in a study of CXCR3-negative and CXCR3-positive naive CD8 T cells. The authors prepared UMI-labeled TRB cDNA libraries by 5' RACE. Reprocessing the 5' RACE reads, TCRdb reports a single entry for every CDR3 protein and omits DNA. The data include approximately 100,000 distinct CDR3 sequences; the top ten clones carry less than 0.4%. These receptors have no known antigen. Findings and limits, study-wide: TRB CDR3s of CXCR3-positive naive cells were more hydrophobic than those of CXCR3-negative naive cells.

The sequenced sample was naive CXCR3+ CD8+ T cells from blood. The subset was: CD45RO-CCR7+CD27+CD95- naive CD8+ T cells expressing CXCR3 (TNR3+). These receptors were taken from a human donor in good health. Some clones in this sample may be carry-over from other donors' samples.

The chain employs TRBV9 and TRBJ1-1. The CDR3 loop spans 15 amino acids. Germline CDR1 SGDLS, CDR2 YYNGEE. CDR3 protein: CASSPWGGGGTEAFF.

The chain links TRBV2 to TRBJ2-1; TCRdb names TRBD2, which stays unverified in the absence of DNA. The length of the CDR3 is 15 residues. Germline V gene lookup returns CDR1 SNHLY and CDR2 FYNNEI. CDR3 residues: CASGLGAGEADEQFF. Supplemented by reference TRBV2 and TRBJ2-1, the full variable domain reads EPEVTQTPSHQVTQMGQEVILRCVPISNHLYFYWYRQILGQKVEFLVSFYNNEISEKSEIFDDQFSVERPDGSNFTLKIRSTKLEDSAMYFCASGLGAGEADEQFFGPGTRLTVL.

V is TRBV13 and J is TRBJ1-3; absent DNA, TCRdb's TRBD1 call cannot be checked. Germline CDR1 is PRHDT and CDR2 is FYEKMQ (reference sequence). The CDR3 runs 16 residues. The CDR3 loop is CASSSQGRVLGNTIYF. The full variable domain, its missing parts supplied by reference TRBV13 and TRBJ1-3, is AAGVIQSPRHLIKEKRETATLKCYPIPRHDTVYWYQQGPGQDPQFLISFYEKMQSDKGSIPDRFSAQQFSDYHSELNMSSLELGDSALYFCASSSQGRVLGNTIYFGEGSWLTVV.

The chain combines TRBV6-5 with TRBJ2-1; TCRdb picks TRBD2, but there is no DNA to check that call. The germline V gene has CDR1 MNHEY and CDR2 SVGAGI. CDR3 length equals 15 residues. The CDR3 spells CASSLTSGRAVEQFF.

The chain has TRBV9 and TRBJ2-5. This CDR3 has 16 amino acids. Germline CDR1 reads SGDLS; CDR2 reads YYNGEE. The CDR3: CASSVRHTAYQETQYF.

The CDR3: CASSLTAESSYNEQFF. The V gene is TRBV6-5, the J gene TRBJ2-1; TCRdb designates TRBD2, a call that cannot be tested without DNA. Germline assignment: CDR1 MNHEY and CDR2 SVGAGI. CDR3 size: 16 residues.

The gene calls are TRBV24-1 and TRBJ2-7. This CDR3 is 13 amino acids long. CDR1 and CDR2 from the germline V gene are KGHDR and SFDVKD. CDR3 sequence reads: CATSASGPYEQYF.

The rearrangement uses TRBV28 and TRBJ2-7; lacking DNA, the TRBD1 call made by TCRdb goes unchecked. This CDR3 spans 14 amino acids. CDR1 is MDHEN, CDR2 SYDVKM, per germline. CDR3 region: CASSLNAGTYEQYF.

V and J are TRBV7-2 and TRBJ2-2. This CDR3 has 14 amino acids. Germline V lookup: CDR1 SGHTA, CDR2 FQGNSA. The CDR3 loop is CASSSHSNTGELFF.

The genes are TRBV7-9 and TRBJ1-2; no DNA is available, so the TRBD1 call from TCRdb remains unchecked. From germline, CDR1 is SEHNR and CDR2 FQNEAQ (reference sequence). The CDR3 runs to 13 residues. CDR3 sequence reads: CASSIPGNYGYTF.

This chain joins TRBV7-2 and TRBJ2-7. The CDR3 sequence is 12 residues long. Germline CDR1 reads SGHTA; CDR2 reads FQGNSA. The CDR3 protein is CASSLNSYEQYF.